These T cell receptor beta chains were read from a single sample in a study of sequential checkpoint blockade in melanoma. Only in-frame clones appear in the TCRdb table, and some are missing; sequencing was by immunoSEQ multiplex PCR. The sample carries approximately 7,700 clones, 50% to 75% recorded once. The sample here was CD8+ T cells sorted from blood (inferred from file names), taken from a patient given nivolumab and ipilimumab in sequence. These receptors all come from a human donor with melanoma. CDR3s leave out the opening cysteine and the closing phenylalanine or tryptophan.

>TRBJ2-7|TRBV5-4
ASSSDGTSGSASYEQY
>TRBJ1-5|TRBV7-9
ASSLGEGARNQPQH
>TRBJ1-2|TRBV7-9
ASSFGGAYGYT
>TRBJ1-2|TRBV19
ASSGTGLYYGYT
>TRBJ1-4|TRBV4-1
ASSQDVAGAEKLF
>TRBJ2-7|TRBV11-1
ASSLVGGSYEQY
>TRBJ2-1|TRBV19
ASSLGQGPYNEQF
>TRBJ1-2|TRBV7-9
ASSYESSWEYGYT
>TRBJ2-7|TRBV29-1
SVEDDTGGYEQY
>TRBJ2-7|TRBV4-1
ASSQDRGTSAHEQY
>TRBJ2-1|TRBV4-2
ASSQARGAYNEQF
>TRBJ2-7|TRBV4-1
ASSQEAGGGYEQY
>TRBJ2-7|TRBV9
ASSAFPSGGPYEQY
>TRBJ2-3|TRBV27
ASRQGLAGVKVSDTQY
>TRBJ2-1|TRBV19
ASSIGLYNEQF
>TRBJ2-7|TRBV19
ASSMTSGNTYEQY
>TRBJ2-7|TRBV5-6
ASSLWGGPEQY
>TRBJ2-7|TRBV11-2
ASSWGTVWEQY
>TRBJ2-7|TRBV4-3
ASSQGQGAYEQY
>TRBJ2-7|TRBV19
ASSAGDPYEQY
>TRBJ1-4|TRBV23-1
ASSQSRWDRGAKEKLF
>TRBJ2-7|TRBV7-9
ASSLEDGLSYEQY
>TRBJ2-7|TRBV7-9
ASSPRTPAYEQY
>TRBJ1-1|TRBV12-2
ASSFGQEAF
>TRBJ2-7|TRBV11-2
ASSLVISYEQY
>TRBJ2-7|TRBV30
AWSGLAGVREQY
>TRBJ2-1|TRBV4-1
ASRLGGNEQF
>TRBJ1-2|TRBV19
ASTSRGLEYNYGYT
>TRBJ1-5|TRBV28
ASSFGGPQH
>TRBJ2-7|TRBV6-5
ASSYSPGGGEQY
>TRBJ1-1|TRBV9
ASSVSGGLANTEAF
>TRBJ1-2|TRBV6-5
ASSAQGGANGYT
>TRBJ1-4|TRBV4-1
ASSPRWASTNEKLF
>TRBJ2-7|TRBV7-9
ASSPSRGISYEQY
>TRBJ2-7|TRBV19
ASSWDSSYEQY
>TRBJ1-1|TRBV7-6
ASSSRGRGAEAF
>TRBJ2-5|TRBV20-1
SLEGQY
>TRBJ1-1|TRBV9
ASSPRVGTEAF
>TRBJ1-5|TRBV10-3
AIRPTDDSNQPQH
>TRBJ2-1|TRBV19
ASSIASGSNNEQF